Listed here are 8 T cell receptor beta chains from one sample, sequenced in a study of cytomegalovirus exposure and HLA in healthy donors. PCR employed 60 Vbeta and 13 Jbeta primers. Assay used: immunoSEQ multiplex PCR; TCRdb lists only in-frame clones, some missing. The table shows about 160,000 clones, with approximately 80% occurring only once. Sequences were obtained from PBMCs. These receptors were collected from a young man in good health and CMV-seronegative.

The chain links TRBV11-2 to TRBJ2-5; D remains ambiguous. Germline-derived CDR1 and CDR2 are SGHAT and FQNNGV. This CDR3 has 13 amino acids. Trimming shortened V by 1 base and J by 6 bases, and 9 bases separated the two germline ends. The CDR3 reads CASSLAPSQTQYF. CDR3 coding DNA: TGTGCCAGCAGCTTAGCCCCTAGTCAGACCCAGTACTTC.

The rearrangement uses TRBV12-5 and TRBJ2-7; D not certain. Trimming pared 0 bases from V and 4 bases from J, leaving 16 bases between. This CDR3 comprises 16 residues. CDR1 and CDR2 from the germline V gene are LGHNT and FRNRAP. The CDR3 nucleotides read TGTGCTAGTGGTTTGGTAGTCCAGAGAGGTCTATACGAGCAGTACTTC. It codes for CASGLVVQRGLYEQYF.

The chain joins TRBV28 to TRBJ1-4; TRBD1 matches 8 bases. V trimming: 5 bases; J trimming: 7 bases; junction bases outside the gene matches: 12. Germline assignment: CDR1 MDHEN and CDR2 SYDVKM. This CDR3 region has 16 residues. CDR3 in amino acids: CASSPLWTGPSEKLFF. The CDR3, as DNA: TGTGCCAGCAGTCCCTTGTGGACAGGGCCGAGTGAAAAACTGTTTTTT.

The gene calls are TRBV6-5 and TRBJ1-2; 8 bases agree with TRBD1. V lost 6 bases and J lost 4; bases outside the gene matches: 4. Germline V gives CDR1 MNHEY, CDR2 SVGAGI. The CDR3 runs 13 residues. This CDR3 reads CASSRDRSYGYTF. The DNA for the CDR3 is TGTGCCAGCAGCCGGGACAGGTCCTATGGCTACACCTTC.

This clone was picked up one time. This chain uses TRBV19 with TRBJ1-1; TRBD1 is a possible D gene (6 bases). The germline V gene has CDR1 LNHDA and CDR2 SQIVND (reference sequence). The CDR3 has 17 residues. The V end lost 3 bases, the J end lost 1 base, and 18 bases lay between the germline ends. This CDR3 is CASSMAAGRGPNTEAFF. In DNA, the CDR3 is TGTGCCAGTAGTATGGCTGCAGGGCGGGGGCCGAACACTGAAGCTTTCTTT.

The V call is TRBV9, the J call TRBJ2-7; 7 nucleotides align to TRBD2. The CDR3 is 16 amino acids. The V and J ends lost 0 bases and 0 bases, in that order; junction bases with no gene match: 6. Looked up from germline, CDR1 is SGDLS and CDR2 is YYNGEE. The CDR3 is CASSVEGGGVSYEQYF. CDR3 coding DNA: TGTGCCAGCAGCGTAGAGGGCGGGGGTGTCTCCTACGAGCAGTACTTC.

The V call is TRBV5-6, the J call TRBJ2-2; 8 nucleotides match TRBD2. The germline CDR1 and CDR2 sequences are SGHDT and YYEEEE. Trimming at V came to 2 bases and at J to 5 bases, leaving 8 bases not matched to a gene. This CDR3 has 16 amino acids. CDR3 protein: CASSFRNGGETGELFF. CDR3 coding DNA: TGTGCCAGCAGCTTCCGTAACGGGGGGGAGACCGGGGAGCTGTTTTTT.

The rearrangement uses TRBV28 and TRBJ2-7; D may be TRBD1 (5 bases). V was clipped by 6 bases and J by 1 base, with 10 bases between them. Germline values: CDR1 MDHEN, CDR2 SYDVKM. This CDR3 contains 13 residues. This CDR3 is CASSRVGSYEQYF. The CDR3 DNA reads TGTGCCAGCAGCAGGGTCGGATCCTACGAGCAGTACTTC.